This entry is about one T cell receptor beta chain. These data belong to a study of OX40 agonist ivuxolimab in advanced cancers. Study-wide background: Patients assigned to dose escalation were diagnosed with hepatocellular carcinoma, melanoma, renal cell or head and neck cancer.

Profiled with immunoSEQ multiplex PCR; TCRdb holds only in-frame clones, not every one. The sample yields fewer than 100,000 clones, around 85% seen once. Sequencing used CD4+ or CD8+ T cells sorted from blood, obtained in a trial of the OX40 agonist ivuxolimab. The sequence was obtained from an adult with an advanced solid tumor such as melanoma, head and neck, liver or kidney cancer.

CDR3 region: CASSWTVEVGGYTF. For the CDR3, the DNA is TGTGCCAGCAGCTGGACAGTCGAGGTTGGTGGCTACACCTTC. V usage is TRBV7-2 and J usage is TRBJ1-2; TRBD1 might be the D (6 bases). Germline V gives CDR1 SGHTA, CDR2 FQGNSA. The CDR3 runs to 14 residues. V shed 4 bases and J shed 7 bases, with 16 bases lying between them.